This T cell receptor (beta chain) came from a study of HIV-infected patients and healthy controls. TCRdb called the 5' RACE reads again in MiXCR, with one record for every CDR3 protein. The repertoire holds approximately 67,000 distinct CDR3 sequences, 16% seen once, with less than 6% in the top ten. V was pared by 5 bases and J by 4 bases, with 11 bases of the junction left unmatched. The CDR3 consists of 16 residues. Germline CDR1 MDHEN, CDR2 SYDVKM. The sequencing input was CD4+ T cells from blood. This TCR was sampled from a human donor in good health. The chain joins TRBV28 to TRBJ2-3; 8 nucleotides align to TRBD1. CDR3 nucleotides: TGTGCCAGCAGTCAACCGGGACAGGAAGGCCCAGATACGCAGTATTTT. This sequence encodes CASSQPGQEGPDTQYF. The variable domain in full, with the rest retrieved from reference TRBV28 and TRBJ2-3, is DVKVTQSSRYLVKRTGEKVFLECVQDMDHENMFWYRQDPGLGLRLIYFSYDVKMKEKGDIPEGYSVSREKKERFSLILESASTNQTSMYLCASSQPGQEGPDTQYFGPGTRLTVL.